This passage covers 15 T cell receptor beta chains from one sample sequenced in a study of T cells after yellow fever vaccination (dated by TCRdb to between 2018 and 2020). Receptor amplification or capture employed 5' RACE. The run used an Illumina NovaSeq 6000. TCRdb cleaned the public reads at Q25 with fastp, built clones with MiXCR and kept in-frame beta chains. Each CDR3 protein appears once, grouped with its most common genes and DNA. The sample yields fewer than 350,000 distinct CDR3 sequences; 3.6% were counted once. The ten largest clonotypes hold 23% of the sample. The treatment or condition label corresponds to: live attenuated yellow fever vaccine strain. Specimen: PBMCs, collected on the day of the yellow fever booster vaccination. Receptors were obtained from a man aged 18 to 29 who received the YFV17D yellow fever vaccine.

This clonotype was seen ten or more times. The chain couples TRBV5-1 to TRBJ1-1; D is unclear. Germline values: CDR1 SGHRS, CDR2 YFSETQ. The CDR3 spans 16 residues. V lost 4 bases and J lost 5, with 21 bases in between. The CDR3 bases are TGCGCCAGCAGCCTTTTTTCGGTAGGATTGATGACTGAAGCTTTCTTT. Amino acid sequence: CASSLFSVGLMTEAFF.

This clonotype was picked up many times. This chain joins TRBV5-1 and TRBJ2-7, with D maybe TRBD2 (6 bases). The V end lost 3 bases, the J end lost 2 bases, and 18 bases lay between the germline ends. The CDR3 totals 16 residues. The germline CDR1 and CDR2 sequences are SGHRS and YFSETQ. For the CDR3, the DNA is TGCGCCAGCAGCTGGGAGGTCACCGAGAATGCCTACGAGCAGTACTTC. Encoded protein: CASSWEVTENAYEQYF.

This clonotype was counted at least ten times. This chain's CDR3 is CASSLERVLAKNIQYF. CDR3 sequence (DNA): TGTGCCAGCAGCTTAGAGCGTGTTCTGGCCAAAAACATTCAGTACTTC. The chain combines TRBV7-8 with TRBJ2-4; D gene unclear. Germline V gene sequence: CDR1 SGHVS, CDR2 FQNEAQ. CDR3 length equals 16 residues. Trimming removed 1 base from V and 1 base from J, with 11 bases in between.

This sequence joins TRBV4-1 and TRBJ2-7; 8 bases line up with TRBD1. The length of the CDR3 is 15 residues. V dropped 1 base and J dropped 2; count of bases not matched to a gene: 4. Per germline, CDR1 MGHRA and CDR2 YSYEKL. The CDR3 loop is CASSQGTDRAYEQYF. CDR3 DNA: TGCGCCAGCAGCCAAGGTACGGACAGGGCCTACGAGCAGTACTTC.

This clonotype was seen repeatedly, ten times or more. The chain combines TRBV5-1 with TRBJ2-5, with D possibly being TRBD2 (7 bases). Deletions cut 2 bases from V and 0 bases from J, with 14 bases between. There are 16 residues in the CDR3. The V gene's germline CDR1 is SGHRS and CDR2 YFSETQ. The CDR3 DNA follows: TGCGCCAGCAGCTTAGACGGGGGGCGGTACCAAGAGACCCAGTACTTC. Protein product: CASSLDGGRYQETQYF.

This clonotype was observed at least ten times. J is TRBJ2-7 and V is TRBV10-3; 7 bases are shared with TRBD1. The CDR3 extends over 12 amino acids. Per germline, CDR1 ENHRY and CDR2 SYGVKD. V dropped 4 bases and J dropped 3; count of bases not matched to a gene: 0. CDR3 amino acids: CAISGDSYEQYF. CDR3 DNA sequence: TGTGCCATCAGTGGGGACAGCTACGAGCAGTACTTC.

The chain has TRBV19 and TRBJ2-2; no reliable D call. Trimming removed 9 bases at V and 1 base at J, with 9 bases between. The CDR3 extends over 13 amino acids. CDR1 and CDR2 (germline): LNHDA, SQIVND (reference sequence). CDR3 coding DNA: TGTGCCAGCAAAACAGTGAACACCGGGGAGCTGTTTTTT. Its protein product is CASKTVNTGELFF.

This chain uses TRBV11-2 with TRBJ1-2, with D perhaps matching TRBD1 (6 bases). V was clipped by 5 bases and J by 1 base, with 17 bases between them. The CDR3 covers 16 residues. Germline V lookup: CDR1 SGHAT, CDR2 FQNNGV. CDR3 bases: TGTGCCAGCAGCCCCCTAATAGAAGGGGGTAACTATGGCTACACCTTC. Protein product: CASSPLIEGGNYGYTF.

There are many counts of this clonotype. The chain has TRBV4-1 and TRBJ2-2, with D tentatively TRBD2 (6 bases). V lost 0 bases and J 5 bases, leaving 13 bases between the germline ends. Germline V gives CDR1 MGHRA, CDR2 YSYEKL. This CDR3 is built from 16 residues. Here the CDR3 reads CASSQEGGSITGELFF. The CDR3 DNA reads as TGCGCCAGCAGCCAAGAGGGGGGTAGTATTACCGGGGAGCTGTTTTTT.

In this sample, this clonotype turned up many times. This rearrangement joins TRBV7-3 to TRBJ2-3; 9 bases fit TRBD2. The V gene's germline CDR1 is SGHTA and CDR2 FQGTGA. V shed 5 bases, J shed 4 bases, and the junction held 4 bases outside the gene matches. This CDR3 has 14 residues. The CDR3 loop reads CASSVGLAADTQYF. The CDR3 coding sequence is TGTGCCAGCAGCGTGGGACTAGCCGCAGATACGCAGTATTTT. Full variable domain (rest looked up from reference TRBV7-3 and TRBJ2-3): GAGVSQTPSNKVTEKGKYVELRCDPISGHTALYWYRQSLGQGPEFLIYFQGTGAADDSGLPNDRFFAVRPEGSVSTLKIQRTERGDSAVYLCASSVGLAADTQYFGPGTRLTVL.

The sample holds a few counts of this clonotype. CDR3: CASRSGLAGVQETQYF. The CDR3 region has the DNA TGTGCCAGCAGGTCGGGGCTAGCGGGGGTTCAAGAGACCCAGTACTTC. This chain joins TRBV3-1 and TRBJ2-5; TRBD2 matches at 10 bases. With V trimmed by 6 bases and J by 2 bases, 9 bases remained unmatched. The CDR3 covers 16 residues. The germline V gene has CDR1 LGHDT and CDR2 YNNKEL (reference sequence).

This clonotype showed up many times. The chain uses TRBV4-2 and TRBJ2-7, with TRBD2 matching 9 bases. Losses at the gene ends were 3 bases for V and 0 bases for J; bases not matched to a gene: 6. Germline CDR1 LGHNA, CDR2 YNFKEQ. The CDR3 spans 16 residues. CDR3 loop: CASSQGAGGPSYEQYF. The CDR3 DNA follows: TGTGCCAGCAGCCAGGGAGCGGGGGGACCCTCCTACGAGCAGTACTTC.

The CDR3 reads CASSLQGYSPLHF. DNA of the CDR3: TGTGCCAGCAGCTTACAGGGATATTCACCCCTCCACTTT. The chain has TRBV5-8 and TRBJ1-6, with D possibly matching TRBD1 (6 bases). The CDR3 contains 13 residues. V shed 2 bases and J shed 8 bases, with 8 bases lying between them. Germline values: CDR1 SGHTS, CDR2 YDEGEE.

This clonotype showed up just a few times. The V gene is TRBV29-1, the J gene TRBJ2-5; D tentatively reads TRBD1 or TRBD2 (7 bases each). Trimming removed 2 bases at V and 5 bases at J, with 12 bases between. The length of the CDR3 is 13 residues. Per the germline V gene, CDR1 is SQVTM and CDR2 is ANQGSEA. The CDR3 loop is CSVERRGGETQYF. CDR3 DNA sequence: TGCAGCGTTGAACGCAGGGGGGGCGAGACCCAGTACTTC.

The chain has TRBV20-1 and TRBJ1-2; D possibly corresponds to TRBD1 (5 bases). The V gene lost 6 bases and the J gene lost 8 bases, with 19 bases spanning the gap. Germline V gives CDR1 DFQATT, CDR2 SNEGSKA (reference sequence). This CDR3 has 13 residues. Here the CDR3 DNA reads TGCAGTGCCCTCCCAACGGGGGAGGGGGGCTACACCTTC. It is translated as CSALPTGEGGYTF.